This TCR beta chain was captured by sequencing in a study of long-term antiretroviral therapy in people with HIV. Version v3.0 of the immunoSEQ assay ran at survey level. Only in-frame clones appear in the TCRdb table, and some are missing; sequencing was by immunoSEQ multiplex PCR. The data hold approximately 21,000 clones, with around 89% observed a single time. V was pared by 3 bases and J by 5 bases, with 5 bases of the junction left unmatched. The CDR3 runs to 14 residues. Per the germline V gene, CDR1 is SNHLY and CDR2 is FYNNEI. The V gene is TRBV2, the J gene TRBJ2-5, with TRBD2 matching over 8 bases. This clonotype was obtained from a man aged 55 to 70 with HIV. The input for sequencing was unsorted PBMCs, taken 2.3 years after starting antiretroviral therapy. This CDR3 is CASSEISGEETQYF. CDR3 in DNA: TGTGCCAGCAGTGAGATTAGCGGGGAGGAGACCCAGTACTTC.